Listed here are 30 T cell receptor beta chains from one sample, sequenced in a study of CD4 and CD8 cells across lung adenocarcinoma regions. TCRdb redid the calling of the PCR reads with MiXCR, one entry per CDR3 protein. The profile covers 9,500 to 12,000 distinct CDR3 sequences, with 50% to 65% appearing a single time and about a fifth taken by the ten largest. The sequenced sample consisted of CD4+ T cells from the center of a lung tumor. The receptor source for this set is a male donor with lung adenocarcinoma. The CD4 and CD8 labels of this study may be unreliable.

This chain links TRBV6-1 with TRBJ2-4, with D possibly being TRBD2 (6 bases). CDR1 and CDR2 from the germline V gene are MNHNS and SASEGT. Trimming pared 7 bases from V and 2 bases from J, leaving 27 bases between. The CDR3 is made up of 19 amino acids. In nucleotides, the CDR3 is TGTGCCAGCACCTCCGCGGGACTCTCGGGGATGTGTACCAAAAACATTCAGTACTTC. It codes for CASTSAGLSGMCTKNIQYF.

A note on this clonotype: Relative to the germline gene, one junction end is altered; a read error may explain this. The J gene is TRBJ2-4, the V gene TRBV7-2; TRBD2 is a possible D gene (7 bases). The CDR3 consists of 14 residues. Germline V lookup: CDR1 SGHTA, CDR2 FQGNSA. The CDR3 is CASSLAGGANILSF. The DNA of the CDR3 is TGTGCCAGCAGCTTAGCGGGGGGGGCCAACATCCTGTCTTTC.

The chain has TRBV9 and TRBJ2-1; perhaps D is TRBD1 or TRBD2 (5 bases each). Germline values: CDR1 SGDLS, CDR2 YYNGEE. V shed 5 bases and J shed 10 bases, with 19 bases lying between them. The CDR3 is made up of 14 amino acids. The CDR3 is CASSGGEGSYEQFF. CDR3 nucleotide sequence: TGTGCCAGCAGTGGGGGTGAGGGTTCCTACGAGCAGTTCTTC.

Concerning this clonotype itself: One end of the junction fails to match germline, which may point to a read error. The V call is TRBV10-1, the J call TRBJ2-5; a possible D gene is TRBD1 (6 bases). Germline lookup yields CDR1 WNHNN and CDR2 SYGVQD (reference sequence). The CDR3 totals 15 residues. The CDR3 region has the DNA TGCGGCAGGGGTGAAGGGGGACGTGGCAAAGATACCCAGTACTTC. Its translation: CGRGEGGRGKDTQYF.

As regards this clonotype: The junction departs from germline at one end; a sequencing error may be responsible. This CDR3 reads CASSDSQRDQDTQYF. CDR3 in DNA: TGTGCCAGCAGTGATTCACAGCGGGACCAAGATACCCAGTATTTC. V gene TRBV6-1 combines with J gene TRBJ2-5; 7 bases match TRBD2. The CDR3 is 15 amino acids. Germline CDR1 reads MNHNS; CDR2 reads SASEGT.

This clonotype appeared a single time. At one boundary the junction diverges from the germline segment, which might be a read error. CDR3 nucleotide sequence: TGTGCCAGCAGTCCCCAGGCCGGGAACACAGGGGAGCTGTATTTT. Protein sequence: CASSPQAGNTGELYF. The chain recombines TRBV6-1 with TRBJ2-2; 7 positions match TRBD1. Germline-derived CDR1 and CDR2 are MNHNS and SASEGT. CDR3 length: 15 residues.

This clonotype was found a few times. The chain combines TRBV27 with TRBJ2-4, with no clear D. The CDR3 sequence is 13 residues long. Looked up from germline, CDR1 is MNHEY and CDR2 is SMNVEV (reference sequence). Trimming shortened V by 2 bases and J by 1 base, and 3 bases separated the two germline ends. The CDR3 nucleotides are TGTGCCAGCAGTTTACAGGCCAAAAACATTCAGTACTTC. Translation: CASSLQAKNIQYF.

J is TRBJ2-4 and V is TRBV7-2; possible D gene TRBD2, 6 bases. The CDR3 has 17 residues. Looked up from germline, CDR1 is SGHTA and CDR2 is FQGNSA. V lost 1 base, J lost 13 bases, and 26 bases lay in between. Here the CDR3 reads CASSLGAGLWAKDTQYF. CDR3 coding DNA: TGTGCCAGCAGCTTAGGCGCGGGGCTGTGGGCCAAAGATACGCAGTACTTC.

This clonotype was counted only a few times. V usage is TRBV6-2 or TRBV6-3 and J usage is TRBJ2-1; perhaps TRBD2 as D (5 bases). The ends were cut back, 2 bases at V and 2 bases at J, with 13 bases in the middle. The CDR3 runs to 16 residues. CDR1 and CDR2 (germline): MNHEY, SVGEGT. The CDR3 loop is CASSYLGEGTYNEQFF. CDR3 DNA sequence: TGTGCCAGCAGTTACCTGGGTGAGGGCACCTACAATGAGCAGTTCTTC.

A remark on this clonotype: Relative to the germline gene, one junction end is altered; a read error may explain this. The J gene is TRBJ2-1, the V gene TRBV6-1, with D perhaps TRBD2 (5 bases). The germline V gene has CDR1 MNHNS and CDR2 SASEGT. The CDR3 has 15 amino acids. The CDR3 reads CVSRRADFPYNEQFF. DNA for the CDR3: TGTGTCAGCAGACGAGCGGATTTCCCCTACAATGAGCAGTTCTTC.

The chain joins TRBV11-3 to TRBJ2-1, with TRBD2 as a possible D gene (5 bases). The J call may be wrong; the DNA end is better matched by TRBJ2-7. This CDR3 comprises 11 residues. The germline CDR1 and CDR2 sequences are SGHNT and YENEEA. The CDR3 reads CASRTSHEQYF. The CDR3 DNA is TGTGCCAGCAGAACTAGTCACGAGCAGTACTTC.

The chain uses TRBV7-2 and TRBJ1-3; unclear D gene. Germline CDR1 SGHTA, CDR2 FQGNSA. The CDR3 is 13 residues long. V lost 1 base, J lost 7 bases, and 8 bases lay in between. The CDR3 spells CASSLGLGNTIYF. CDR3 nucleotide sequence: TGTGCCAGCAGCTTAGGGCTTGGGAACACCATATATTTT.

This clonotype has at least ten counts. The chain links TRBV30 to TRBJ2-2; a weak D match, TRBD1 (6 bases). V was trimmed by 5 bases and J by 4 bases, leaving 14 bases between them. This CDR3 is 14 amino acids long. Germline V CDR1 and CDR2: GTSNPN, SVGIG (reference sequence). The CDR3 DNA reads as TGTGCCTGGGGACAGCAGGCCCTCACCGGGGAGCTGTTTTTT. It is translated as CAWGQQALTGELFF.

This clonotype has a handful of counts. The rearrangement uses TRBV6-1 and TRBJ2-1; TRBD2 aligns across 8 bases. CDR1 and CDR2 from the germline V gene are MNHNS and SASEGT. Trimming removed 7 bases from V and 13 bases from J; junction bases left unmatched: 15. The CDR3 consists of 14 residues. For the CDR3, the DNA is TGTGCCAGCATCGAGATAGCGGGGTGGGAGACCCAGTTCTTC. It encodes CASIEIAGWETQFF.

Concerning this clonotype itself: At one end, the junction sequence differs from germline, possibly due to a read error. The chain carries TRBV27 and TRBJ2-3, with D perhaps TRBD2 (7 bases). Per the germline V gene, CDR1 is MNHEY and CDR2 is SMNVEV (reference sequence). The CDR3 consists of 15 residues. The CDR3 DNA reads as TGTGCCAGGGGGGGGGGGGGCCGTGGCAGGGATACCCAGTATTTT. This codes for CARGGGGRGRDTQYF.

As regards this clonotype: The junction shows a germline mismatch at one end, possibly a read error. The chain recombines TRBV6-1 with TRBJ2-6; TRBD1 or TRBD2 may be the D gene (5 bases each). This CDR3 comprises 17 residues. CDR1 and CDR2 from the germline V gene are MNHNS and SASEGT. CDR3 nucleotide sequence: TGTGCCAGCAGCAGTCCCTCACAGGACTCTGGGGCCAACGTGCAGTCTTTC. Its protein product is CASSSPSQDSGANVQSF.

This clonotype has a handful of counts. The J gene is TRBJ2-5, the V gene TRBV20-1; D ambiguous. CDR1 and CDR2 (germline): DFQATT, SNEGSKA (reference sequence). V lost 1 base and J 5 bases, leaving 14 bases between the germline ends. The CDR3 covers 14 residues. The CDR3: CSARAAPAVETQYF. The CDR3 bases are TGCAGTGCTAGAGCGGCACCTGCGGTGGAGACCCAGTACTTC.

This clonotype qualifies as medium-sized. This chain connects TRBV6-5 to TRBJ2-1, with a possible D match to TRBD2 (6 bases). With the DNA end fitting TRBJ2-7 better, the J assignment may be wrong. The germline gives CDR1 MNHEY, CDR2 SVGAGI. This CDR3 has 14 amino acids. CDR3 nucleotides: TGTGCCAGCAAAACGGGAGTGTCTGTCTACGAGCAGTACTTC. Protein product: CASKTGVSVYEQYF.

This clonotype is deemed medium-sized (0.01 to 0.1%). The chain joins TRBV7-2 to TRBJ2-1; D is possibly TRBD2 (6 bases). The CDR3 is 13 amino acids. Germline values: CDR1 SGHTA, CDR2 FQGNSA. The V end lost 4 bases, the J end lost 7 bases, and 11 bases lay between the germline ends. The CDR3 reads CASSWTTLNEQFF. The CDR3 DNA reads TGTGCCAGCAGCTGGACTACACTTAATGAGCAGTTCTTC. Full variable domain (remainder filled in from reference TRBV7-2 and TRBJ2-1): GAGVSQSPSNKVTEKGKDVELRCDPISGHTALYWYRQSLGQGLEFLIYFQGNSAPDKSGLPSDRFSAERTGGSVSTLTIQRTQQEDSAVYLCASSWTTLNEQFFGPGTRLTVL.

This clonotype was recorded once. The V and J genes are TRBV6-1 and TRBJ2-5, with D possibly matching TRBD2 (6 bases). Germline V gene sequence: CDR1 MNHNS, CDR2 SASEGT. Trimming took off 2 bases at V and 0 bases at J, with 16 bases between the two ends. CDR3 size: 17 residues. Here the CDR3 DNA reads TGTGCCAGCAGTGAAATGAGGGACTTAAAAAACCAAGAGACCCAGTACTTC. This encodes CASSEMRDLKNQETQYF.

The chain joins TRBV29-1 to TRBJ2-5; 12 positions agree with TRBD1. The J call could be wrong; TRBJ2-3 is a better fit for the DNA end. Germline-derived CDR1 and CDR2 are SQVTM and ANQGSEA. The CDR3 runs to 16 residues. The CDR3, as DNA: TGCAGCGCCGGGGGGACAGGGGGCTGTGACCAAGAGACGCAGTATTTT. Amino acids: CSAGGTGGCDQETQYF.

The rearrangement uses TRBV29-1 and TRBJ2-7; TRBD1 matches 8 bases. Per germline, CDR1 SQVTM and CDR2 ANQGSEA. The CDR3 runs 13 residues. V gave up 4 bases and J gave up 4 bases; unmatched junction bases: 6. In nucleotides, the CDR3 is TGCAGCGTTGCGGGGACAGGCAATTACGAGCAGTACTTC. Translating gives CSVAGTGNYEQYF.

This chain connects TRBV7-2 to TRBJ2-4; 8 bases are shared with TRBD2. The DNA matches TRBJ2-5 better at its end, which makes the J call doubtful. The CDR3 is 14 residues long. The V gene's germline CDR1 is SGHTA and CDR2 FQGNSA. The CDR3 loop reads CASSLGGGNETQYF. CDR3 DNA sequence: TGTGCCAGCAGCTTAGGCGGGGGGAACGAGACCCAGTACTTC.

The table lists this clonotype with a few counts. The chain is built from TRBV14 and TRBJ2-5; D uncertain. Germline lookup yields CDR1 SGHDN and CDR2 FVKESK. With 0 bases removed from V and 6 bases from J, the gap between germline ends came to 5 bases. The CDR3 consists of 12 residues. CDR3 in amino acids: CASSQDRQTQYF. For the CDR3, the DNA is TGTGCCAGCAGCCAAGATAGACAGACCCAGTACTTC.

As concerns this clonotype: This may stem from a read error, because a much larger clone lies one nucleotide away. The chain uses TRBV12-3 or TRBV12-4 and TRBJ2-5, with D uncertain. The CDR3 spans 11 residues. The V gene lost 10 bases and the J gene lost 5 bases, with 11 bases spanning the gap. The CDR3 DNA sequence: TGTGCCAACAGCCCAAGGGAGACCCAGTACTTC. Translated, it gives CANSPRETQYF.

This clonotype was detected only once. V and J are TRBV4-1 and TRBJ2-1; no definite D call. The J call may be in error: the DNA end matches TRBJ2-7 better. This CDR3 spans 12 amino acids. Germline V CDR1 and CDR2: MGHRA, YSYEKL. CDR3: CASSHPRGEQYF. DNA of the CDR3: TGCGCCAGCAGCCATCCGCGAGGTGAGCAGTACTTC.

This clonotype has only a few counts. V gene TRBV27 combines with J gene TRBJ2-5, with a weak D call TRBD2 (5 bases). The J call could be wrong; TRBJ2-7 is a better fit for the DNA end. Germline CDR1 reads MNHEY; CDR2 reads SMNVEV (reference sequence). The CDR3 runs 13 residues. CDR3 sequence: CASSFSGRYEQYF. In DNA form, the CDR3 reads TGTGCCAGCAGTTTTTCTGGGAGATACGAGCAGTACTTC.

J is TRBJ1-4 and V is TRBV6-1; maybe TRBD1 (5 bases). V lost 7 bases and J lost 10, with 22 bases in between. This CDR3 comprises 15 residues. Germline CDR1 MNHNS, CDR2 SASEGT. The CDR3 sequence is CASTPVGGGGGKLFF. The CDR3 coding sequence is TGTGCCAGCACCCCCGTGGGGGGGGGGGGGGGAAAACTGTTTTTT.

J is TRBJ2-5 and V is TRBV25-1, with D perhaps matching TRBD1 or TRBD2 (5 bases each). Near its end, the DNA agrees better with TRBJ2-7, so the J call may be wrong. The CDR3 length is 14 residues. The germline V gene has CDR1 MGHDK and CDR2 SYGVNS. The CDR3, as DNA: TGTGCCAGCAGACGTCCGGGACCATCGGACGAGCAGTACTTC. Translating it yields CASRRPGPSDEQYF.

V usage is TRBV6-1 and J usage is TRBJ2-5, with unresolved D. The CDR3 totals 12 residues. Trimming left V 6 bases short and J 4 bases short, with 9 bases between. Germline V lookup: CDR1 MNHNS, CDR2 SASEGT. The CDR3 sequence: CASRPVGETQYF. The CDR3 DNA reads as TGTGCCAGCAGGCCCGTCGGAGAGACCCAGTACTTC.